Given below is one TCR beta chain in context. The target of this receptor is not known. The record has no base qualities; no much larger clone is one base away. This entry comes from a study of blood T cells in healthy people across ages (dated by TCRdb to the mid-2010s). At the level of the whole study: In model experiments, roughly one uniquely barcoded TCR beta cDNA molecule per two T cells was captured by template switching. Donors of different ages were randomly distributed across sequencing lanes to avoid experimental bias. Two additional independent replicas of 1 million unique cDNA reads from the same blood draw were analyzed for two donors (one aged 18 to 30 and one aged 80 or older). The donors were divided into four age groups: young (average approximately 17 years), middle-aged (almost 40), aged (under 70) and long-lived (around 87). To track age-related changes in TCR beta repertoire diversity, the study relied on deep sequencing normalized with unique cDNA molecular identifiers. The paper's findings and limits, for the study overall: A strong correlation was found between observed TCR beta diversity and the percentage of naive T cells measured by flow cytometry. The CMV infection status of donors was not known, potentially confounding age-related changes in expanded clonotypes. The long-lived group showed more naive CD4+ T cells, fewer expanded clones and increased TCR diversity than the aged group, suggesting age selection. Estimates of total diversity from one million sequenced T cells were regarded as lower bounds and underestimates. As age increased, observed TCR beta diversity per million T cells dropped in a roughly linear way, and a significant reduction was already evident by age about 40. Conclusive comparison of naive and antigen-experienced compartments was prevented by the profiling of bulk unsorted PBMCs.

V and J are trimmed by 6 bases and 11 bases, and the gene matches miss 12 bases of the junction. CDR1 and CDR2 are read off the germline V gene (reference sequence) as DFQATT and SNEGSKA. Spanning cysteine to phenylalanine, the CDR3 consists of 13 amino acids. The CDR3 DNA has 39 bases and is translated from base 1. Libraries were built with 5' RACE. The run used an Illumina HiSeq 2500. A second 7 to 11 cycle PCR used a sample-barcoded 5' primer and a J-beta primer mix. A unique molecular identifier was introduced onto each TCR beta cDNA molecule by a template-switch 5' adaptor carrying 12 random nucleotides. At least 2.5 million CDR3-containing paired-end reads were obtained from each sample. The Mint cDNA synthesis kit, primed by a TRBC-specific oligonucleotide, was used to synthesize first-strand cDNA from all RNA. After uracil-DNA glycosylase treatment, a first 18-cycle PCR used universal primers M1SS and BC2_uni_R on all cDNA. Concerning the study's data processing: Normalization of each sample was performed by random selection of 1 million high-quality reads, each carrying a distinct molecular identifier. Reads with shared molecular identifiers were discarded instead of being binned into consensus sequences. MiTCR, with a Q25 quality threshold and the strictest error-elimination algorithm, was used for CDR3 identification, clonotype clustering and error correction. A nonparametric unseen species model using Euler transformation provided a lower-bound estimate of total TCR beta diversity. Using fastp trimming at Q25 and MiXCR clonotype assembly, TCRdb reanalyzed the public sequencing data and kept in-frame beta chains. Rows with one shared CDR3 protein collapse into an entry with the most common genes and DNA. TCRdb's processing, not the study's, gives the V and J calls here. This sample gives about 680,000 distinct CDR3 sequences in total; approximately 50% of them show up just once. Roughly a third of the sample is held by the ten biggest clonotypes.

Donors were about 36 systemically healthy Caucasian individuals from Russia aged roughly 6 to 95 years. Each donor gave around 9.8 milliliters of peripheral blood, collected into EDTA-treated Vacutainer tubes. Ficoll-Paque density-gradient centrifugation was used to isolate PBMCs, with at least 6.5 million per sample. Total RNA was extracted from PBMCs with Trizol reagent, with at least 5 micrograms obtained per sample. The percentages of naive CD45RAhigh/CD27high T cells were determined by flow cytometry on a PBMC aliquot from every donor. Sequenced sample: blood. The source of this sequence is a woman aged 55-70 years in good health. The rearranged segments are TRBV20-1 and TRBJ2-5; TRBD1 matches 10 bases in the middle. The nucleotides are TGCAGTGCCCCGGGACAGGGGATCGACGTGCAGTACTTC. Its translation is CSAPGQGIDVQYF.